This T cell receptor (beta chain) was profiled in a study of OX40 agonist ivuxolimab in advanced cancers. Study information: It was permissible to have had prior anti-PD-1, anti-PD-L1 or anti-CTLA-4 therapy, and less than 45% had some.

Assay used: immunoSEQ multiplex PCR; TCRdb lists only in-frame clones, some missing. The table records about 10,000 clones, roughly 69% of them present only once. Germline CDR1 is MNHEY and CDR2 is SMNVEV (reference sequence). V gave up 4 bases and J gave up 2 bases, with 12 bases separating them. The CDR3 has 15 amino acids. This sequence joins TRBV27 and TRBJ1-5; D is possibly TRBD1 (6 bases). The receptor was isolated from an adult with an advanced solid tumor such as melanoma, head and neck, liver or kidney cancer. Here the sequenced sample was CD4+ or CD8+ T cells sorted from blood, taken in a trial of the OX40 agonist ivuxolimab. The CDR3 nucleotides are TGTGCCAGCAGTTACCAGGGGTTGGGCAATCAGCCCCAGCATTTT. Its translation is CASSYQGLGNQPQHF.